The next 21 T cell receptor beta chains were all read from a single sample in a study of blood T cell repertoires in COVID-19. Sequencing was performed with immunoSEQ multiplex PCR; in TCRdb, only in-frame clones are kept and a portion is missing. The data contain some 220,000 clones, 70% to 90% of them seen just once; the ten biggest clones take up approximately 3%. The sample taken for sequencing was PBMCs or T cells enriched from blood (not recorded which). These receptors originate from a woman aged 45-60 years in a cohort exposed to, infected with or recovered from COVID-19 (not recorded which).

The chain joins TRBV14 to TRBJ1-2; D ambiguous. CDR1 and CDR2 (germline): SGHDN, FVKESK. The V end lost 0 bases, the J end lost 5 bases, and 10 bases lay between the germline ends. The CDR3 loop spans 14 amino acids. The CDR3, as DNA: TGTGCCAGCAGCCAAGACGCAGGAGGGTATGGCTACACCTTC. Amino acids: CASSQDAGGYGYTF.

This chain uses TRBV5-1 with TRBJ2-5; TRBD2 aligns across 8 bases. The CDR3 is made up of 15 amino acids. The germline V gene encodes CDR1 SGHRS and CDR2 YFSETQ. V lost 4 bases to trimming and J lost 5 bases; unmatched junction nucleotides: 10. The CDR3, as DNA: TGCGCCAGCAGCATCGGGGGGGCCTTTCGGGAGACCCAGTACTTC. Its translation is CASSIGGAFRETQYF.

The rearrangement uses TRBV7-2 and TRBJ2-3, with D unresolved. This CDR3 has 13 amino acids. With 1 base removed from V and 4 bases from J, the gap between germline ends came to 6 bases. Germline CDR1 reads SGHTA; CDR2 reads FQGNSA. This CDR3 reads CASSLVAPDTQYF. The CDR3 DNA sequence: TGTGCCAGCAGCTTAGTCGCGCCAGATACGCAGTATTTT.

The V and J genes are TRBV5-5 and TRBJ1-6; 8 bases align to TRBD1. Germline V CDR1 and CDR2: SGHKS, YYEKEE (reference sequence). This CDR3 has 17 residues. V lost 4 bases and J lost 7; bases outside the gene matches: 13. The CDR3 reads CASSPPRSGGGNSPLHF. As DNA, the CDR3 is TGTGCCAGCAGCCCGCCCCGATCAGGGGGCGGAAATTCACCCCTCCACTTT.

The chain has TRBV7-9 and TRBJ2-3; D gene ambiguous. This CDR3 is 14 amino acids long. Germline V gene data show CDR1 as SEHNR and CDR2 as FQNEAQ (reference sequence). Trimming cost V 2 bases and J 2 bases, with 8 bases left between them. CDR3 bases: TGTGCCAGCAGCTTACAGCGCACCACAGATACGCAGTATTTT. Its protein product is CASSLQRTTDTQYF.

V and J are TRBV19 and TRBJ1-3, with D hard to call. In germline, CDR1 is LNHDA, CDR2 SQIVND (reference sequence). Trimming removed 5 bases at V and 1 base at J, with 12 bases between. The CDR3 extends over 15 amino acids. CDR3 bases: TGTGCCAGTAGTGCCCCGAGGAGGTCTGGAAACACCATATATTTT. Translating gives CASSAPRRSGNTIYF. Combining the CDR3 with reference TRBV19 and TRBJ1-3 gives the whole variable domain DGGITQSPKYLFRKEGQNVTLSCEQNLNHDAMYWYRQDPGQGLRLIYYSQIVNDFQKGDIAEGYSVSREKKESFPLTVTSAQKNPTAFYLCASSAPRRSGNTIYFGEGSWLTVV.

J is TRBJ2-2 and V is TRBV20-1; no reliable D call. Per germline, CDR1 DFQATT and CDR2 SNEGSKA (reference sequence). CDR3 length: 13 amino acids. V lost 3 bases and J lost 1, with 6 bases in between. The CDR3 DNA reads as TGCAGTGCTAGTGGGCAGAACACCGGGGAGCTGTTTTTT. It translates to CSASGQNTGELFF.

The chain has TRBV2 and TRBJ1-1; no firm D call. Germline V gives CDR1 SNHLY, CDR2 FYNNEI. The CDR3 is made up of 13 amino acids. Trimming left V 8 bases short and J 0 bases short, with 10 bases between. The CDR3 DNA follows: TGTGCCAGCGAGGAGGGTGTGAACACTGAAGCTTTCTTT. Residues: CASEEGVNTEAFF.

The V gene is TRBV10-3, the J gene TRBJ1-5; the match to TRBD1 covers 11 bases. Germline lookup yields CDR1 ENHRY and CDR2 SYGVKD. With 2 bases clipped from V and 13 bases from J, the junction kept 7 bases outside the gene matches. The CDR3 length is 14 residues. DNA for the CDR3: TGTGCCATCAGTGAGCCGGGACAGGGGGGCTTTCAGCATTTT. Residues: CAISEPGQGGFQHF.

This chain uses TRBV24-1 with TRBJ2-4; 8 nucleotides agree with TRBD1. J was trimmed by 6 bases and V by 7 bases; bases with no gene match: 4. Germline-derived CDR1 and CDR2 are KGHDR and SFDVKD. The CDR3 loop spans 13 amino acids. Here the CDR3 reads CATSAGGLNIQYF. The CDR3 DNA sequence: TGTGCCACCAGCGCAGGGGGCTTAAACATTCAGTACTTC.

The genes are TRBV28 and TRBJ2-7; D unclear. Germline V gene sequence: CDR1 MDHEN, CDR2 SYDVKM. CDR3 size: 14 residues. V lost 6 bases and J 2 bases, leaving 14 bases between the germline ends. The CDR3 sequence is CASRPGSPAYEQYF. In nucleotides, the CDR3 is TGTGCCAGCAGGCCAGGATCTCCAGCCTACGAGCAGTACTTC.

This rearrangement joins TRBV6-5 to TRBJ1-5; the D is unclear. The CDR3 spans 14 residues. Trimming cost V 0 bases and J 6 bases, with 9 bases left between them. The germline CDR1 and CDR2 sequences are MNHEY and SVGAGI. The DNA of the CDR3 is TGTGCCAGCAGTTACTCGAGAGGGTCTCAGCCCCAGCATTTT. Translating gives CASSYSRGSQPQHF.

The chain joins TRBV19 to TRBJ1-4; the match to TRBD1 covers 9 bases. The CDR3 spans 14 residues. V shed 4 bases and J 8 bases; nucleotides not matched to a gene: 5. Germline V gene sequence: CDR1 LNHDA, CDR2 SQIVND (reference sequence). CDR3: CASSKDRGEEKLFF. Here the CDR3 DNA reads TGTGCCAGTAGTAAGGACAGGGGTGAAGAAAAACTGTTTTTT.

The genes are TRBV6-2 or TRBV6-3 and TRBJ1-2; maybe TRBD1 (5 bases). The CDR3 length is 15 residues. Trimming took 1 base from V and 2 from J, leaving 11 bases between them. CDR1 MNHEY and CDR2 SVGEGT come from the germline V gene. The DNA of the CDR3 is TGTGCCAGCAGTTACTTGCGGGGCACCAACTATGGCTACACCTTC. This sequence encodes CASSYLRGTNYGYTF.

This chain connects TRBV7-8 to TRBJ2-1; D possibly matches TRBD1 or TRBD2 (5 bases each). CDR1 and CDR2 (germline): SGHVS, FQNEAQ. V was shortened by 5 bases and J by 1 base, with 9 bases between the two germline ends. The CDR3 is 14 amino acids. The CDR3 DNA is TGTGCCAGCAGCCGAGGGGCATCCTACAATGAGCAGTTCTTC. The encoded protein is CASSRGASYNEQFF.

The chain couples TRBV6-5 to TRBJ2-3, with no clear D. The germline V gene encodes CDR1 MNHEY and CDR2 SVGAGI. The V gene lost 7 bases and the J gene lost 1 base, with 9 bases spanning the gap. The CDR3 is 13 amino acids. CDR3 sequence reads: CASIPPGTDTQYF. The CDR3 bases are TGTGCCAGCATCCCCCCAGGCACAGATACGCAGTATTTT.

The V and J genes are TRBV7-3 and TRBJ1-2, with TRBD1 matching over 7 bases. The CDR3 consists of 13 residues. V was pared by 5 bases and J by 6 bases, with 6 bases of the junction left unmatched. Germline V gives CDR1 SGHTA, CDR2 FQGTGA. In DNA form, the CDR3 reads TGTGCCAGCAGCCCAACGACAGGGAATGGCTACACCTTC. It codes for CASSPTTGNGYTF.

Comments on this clone: The same CDR3 can be traced to other DNA sequences in this sample. The rearrangement joins TRBV18 to TRBJ1-1, with TRBD1 identical over 7 bases. This CDR3 has 13 amino acids. V was clipped by 4 bases and J by 5 bases; unmatched bases: 4. Germline-derived CDR1 and CDR2 are KGHSH and LQKENI. The CDR3 sequence: CASSQDRSTEAFF. The CDR3 coding sequence is TGTGCCAGCTCACAGGACAGGAGTACTGAAGCTTTCTTT. Based on the CDR3 plus reference TRBV18 and TRBJ1-1, the full variable domain is NAGVMQNPRHLVRRRGQEARLRCSPMKGHSHVYWYRQLPEEGLKFMVYLQKENIIDESGMPKERFSAEFPKEGPSILRIQQVVRGDSAAYFCASSQDRSTEAFFGQGTRLTVV.

J is TRBJ1-3 and V is TRBV5-4; 7 positions agree with TRBD1. The germline V gene encodes CDR1 SGHNT and CDR2 YYREEE (reference sequence). CDR3 size: 16 residues. V lost 3 bases, J lost 4 bases, and 10 bases stayed unmatched. The CDR3 reads CASSSRDRVDGNTIYF. The DNA for the CDR3 is TGTGCCAGCAGCTCCAGAGACAGGGTCGACGGAAACACCATATATTTT.

The chain joins TRBV2 to TRBJ2-5, with D unresolved. Germline V lookup: CDR1 SNHLY, CDR2 FYNNEI. The length of the CDR3 is 11 residues. V was clipped by 10 bases and J by 1 base, with 7 bases between them. The CDR3 DNA is TGTGCCACCCGCGGCCAAGAGACCCAGTACTTC. Amino acid sequence: CATRGQETQYF. The complete variable domain, with remaining parts taken from reference TRBV2 and TRBJ2-5, reads EPEVTQTPSHQVTQMGQEVILRCVPISNHLYFYWYRQILGQKVEFLVSFYNNEISEKSEIFDDQFSVERPDGSNFTLKIRSTKLEDSAMYFCATRGQETQYFGPGTRLLVL.

This rearrangement joins TRBV5-1 to TRBJ2-5, with 7 nucleotides matching TRBD2. CDR3 length: 15 amino acids. The V and J ends lost 3 bases and 1 base, in that order; junction bases with no gene match: 6. CDR1 is SGHRS, CDR2 YFSETQ, per germline. This chain's CDR3 is CASSSAAGFQETQYF. The CDR3 bases are TGCGCCAGCAGCTCAGCAGCGGGGTTCCAAGAGACCCAGTACTTC.